The 19 T cell receptor beta chains given below trace back to one sample, sequenced in a study of technical replicates of blood from a few donors (dated by TCRdb to about 2017). The library was obtained by the immunoSEQ multiplex PCR assay. TCRdb re-hosts the immuneACCESS table, in-frame sequences only. Its copies lack some clones; in the studies checked, an unresolved V gene accounts for under half of them, and the cause for the rest is not known. This sample comprises 62,000 or so clones, around 84% of them detected only once. The top ten clones comprise under 6.5% of the sample. Material for sequencing was PBMCs. The receptors originated from a human donor in good health. Some clones in this sample may be carry-over from other donors' samples.

V is TRBV6-6 and J is TRBJ2-7, with 9 bases aligning to TRBD1. Trimming cost V 4 bases and J 6 bases; bases outside gene matches: 10. Per germline, CDR1 MNHNY and CDR2 SVGAGI (reference sequence). CDR3 length: 15 residues. The CDR3 sequence is CASSSRTGAFSEQYF. The CDR3 DNA sequence: TGTGCCAGCAGTTCCAGGACAGGGGCCTTCAGCGAGCAGTACTTC.

J is TRBJ2-1 and V is TRBV4-1, with D unresolved. Trimming took off 3 bases at V and 14 bases at J, with 23 bases between the two ends. This CDR3 has 15 amino acids. CDR1 is MGHRA, CDR2 YSYEKL, per germline. CDR3 sequence (DNA): TGCGCCAGCAGCCACGATAATCGCCGTCGTGGCGGCGAGTTCTTC. Its translation is CASSHDNRRRGGEFF.

The rearrangement uses TRBV29-1 and TRBJ1-2; TRBD1 agrees at 7 bases. The trim removed 6 bases at V and 3 bases at J, leaving 7 bases unmatched. CDR3 length equals 13 residues. CDR1 is SQVTM, CDR2 ANQGSEA, per germline. As DNA, the CDR3 is TGCAGCGTCCCTTGGACAGGAGACTATGGCTACACCTTC. Encoded protein: CSVPWTGDYGYTF.

The chain links TRBV7-9 to TRBJ2-5; D is possibly TRBD2 (6 bases). Germline lookup yields CDR1 SEHNR and CDR2 FQNEAQ (reference sequence). This CDR3 comprises 12 residues. The germline V and J ends were trimmed by 11 bases and 5 bases, with 15 bases remaining between them. CDR3 coding DNA: TGTGCCGCAGGGACTCTTTCGGAGACCCAGTACTTC. This codes for CAAGTLSETQYF.

The chain links TRBV4-3 to TRBJ2-1, with unresolved D. CDR1 and CDR2 from the germline V gene are LGHNA and YSLEER. Trimming cost V 1 base and J 2 bases, with 12 bases left between them. The CDR3 contains 16 residues. CDR3 sequence: CASSQVSQVPYNEQFF. The DNA for the CDR3 is TGCGCCAGCAGCCAAGTGAGTCAAGTTCCCTACAATGAGCAGTTCTTC.

V gene TRBV30 combines with J gene TRBJ1-2, with a weak D call TRBD1 (6 bases). The germline gives CDR1 GTSNPN, CDR2 SVGIG (reference sequence). There are 14 residues in the CDR3. Trimming took 2 bases from V and 0 from J, leaving 10 bases between them. This CDR3 is CAWSTGFANYGYTF. CDR3 DNA: TGTGCCTGGAGTACAGGGTTTGCTAACTATGGCTACACCTTC. The whole variable domain, filled in from reference TRBV30 and TRBJ1-2, reads SQTIHQWPATLVQPVGSPLSLECTVEGTSNPNLYWYRQAAGRGLQLLFYSVGIGQISSEVPQNLSASRPQDRQFILSSKKLLLSDSGFYLCAWSTGFANYGYTFGSGTRLTVV.

This clone appeared a few times. V is TRBV6-4 and J is TRBJ2-3, with 10 bases lining up with TRBD2. V lost 0 bases to trimming and J lost 3 bases; unmatched junction nucleotides: 3. CDR1 is MRHNA and CDR2 is SNTAGT in the germline V gene. There are 16 residues in the CDR3. The CDR3 DNA reads TGTGCCAGCAGTGACTCCGTAGCGGGGGGAACAGATACGCAGTATTTT. It yields the protein CASSDSVAGGTDTQYF.

The V call is TRBV7-2, the J call TRBJ2-5; D uncertain. The V end lost 3 bases, the J end lost 1 base, and 9 bases lay between the germline ends. The CDR3 has 14 amino acids. The V gene's germline CDR1 is SGHTA and CDR2 FQGNSA. The CDR3 is CASSFVSSQETQYF. CDR3 sequence (DNA): TGTGCCAGCAGCTTTGTTTCCAGCCAAGAGACCCAGTACTTC.

The chain uses TRBV5-3 and TRBJ2-1; D might be TRBD1 (5 bases). TRBV5-3 is an ORF; its function is uncertain. The CDR3 length is 12 residues. The V end was cut by 7 bases, the J end by 8 bases, with 13 bases between. The CDR3 sequence: CARANLGDEQFF. The CDR3, as DNA: TGTGCCAGAGCTAACCTAGGGGATGAGCAGTTCTTC.

This chain joins TRBV27 and TRBJ2-1; 8 bases map to TRBD2. CDR3 length equals 19 residues. V lost 7 bases, J lost 0 bases, and 17 bases stayed unmatched. Looked up from germline, CDR1 is MNHEY and CDR2 is SMNVEV (reference sequence). This CDR3 reads CASTDTRREGLRSYNEQFF. In DNA, the CDR3 is TGTGCCAGCACCGACACGAGACGGGAGGGCCTCCGCTCCTACAATGAGCAGTTCTTC.

In its sample, this clone was seen a few times. This chain links TRBV5-1 with TRBJ2-1; 7 bases are a match to TRBD2. CDR1 is SGHRS, CDR2 YFSETQ, per germline. CDR3 length equals 14 residues. Trimming at V came to 7 bases and at J to 5 bases, leaving 9 bases not matched to a gene. The CDR3 reads CASAGEATNNEQFF. Written as DNA, the CDR3 is TGCGCCAGCGCGGGGGAGGCCACAAACAATGAGCAGTTCTTC.

This clone was counted only a few times. The V and J genes are TRBV10-3 and TRBJ2-2; D perhaps matches TRBD1 (7 bases). Trimming took 4 bases from V and 4 from J, leaving 10 bases between them. CDR1 is ENHRY and CDR2 is SYGVKD in the germline V gene. This CDR3 comprises 14 residues. The CDR3 region has the DNA TGTGCCATCAGTGTCCAGGGGGGCACCGGGGAGCTGTTTTTT. This codes for CAISVQGGTGELFF.

V usage is TRBV4-2 and J usage is TRBJ1-2; 10 bases are a match to TRBD1. Germline V gene sequence: CDR1 LGHNA, CDR2 YNFKEQ. This CDR3 is 15 amino acids long. Trimming at V came to 1 base and at J to 4 bases, leaving 3 bases not matched to a gene. The CDR3 reads CASSQGQGAGYGYTF. The CDR3 nucleotides are TGTGCCAGCAGCCAAGGACAGGGGGCGGGCTATGGCTACACCTTC.

The J gene is TRBJ2-5, the V gene TRBV2; perhaps TRBD1 as D (7 bases). This CDR3 is built from 15 residues. CDR1 is SNHLY and CDR2 is FYNNEI in the germline V gene. Deletions cut 1 base from V and 5 bases from J, with 14 bases between. Written as DNA, the CDR3 is TGTGCCAGCAGTGAAGGTTGGGCAGGGGGGGAGACCCAGTACTTC. Translated, it gives CASSEGWAGGETQYF. Full variable domain (missing parts from reference TRBV2 and TRBJ2-5): EPEVTQTPSHQVTQMGQEVILRCVPISNHLYFYWYRQILGQKVEFLVSFYNNEISEKSEIFDDQFSVERPDGSNFTLKIRSTKLEDSAMYFCASSEGWAGGETQYFGPGTRLLVL.

The DNA of the CDR3 is TGCGCCAGCAGCATGAGCGGGAGGGCTATCTACGAGCAGTACTTC. Its protein product is CASSMSGRAIYEQYF. The rearrangement uses TRBV5-1 and TRBJ2-7; TRBD2 matches 10 bases. After removal of 4 bases from V and 3 bases from J, the junction contained 7 bases not matched to a gene. The CDR3 length is 15 residues. Germline V gene sequence: CDR1 SGHRS, CDR2 YFSETQ.

The chain uses TRBV9 and TRBJ1-1; 12 nucleotides line up with TRBD1. V lost 3 bases and J lost 11; bases outside the gene matches: 11. The CDR3 is 15 amino acids. Germline V gene sequence: CDR1 SGDLS, CDR2 YYNGEE. CDR3 protein: CASSGGTGGTPWAFF. The CDR3 DNA is TGTGCCAGCAGCGGGGGGACAGGGGGCACGCCCTGGGCTTTCTTT.

This chain connects TRBV7-9 to TRBJ1-2; 10 bases map to TRBD1. Germline V lookup: CDR1 SEHNR, CDR2 FQNEAQ (reference sequence). The CDR3 loop spans 15 amino acids. V shed 5 bases and J 2 bases; nucleotides not matched to a gene: 5. CDR3 DNA sequence: TGTGCCAGCAGCCCGACAGGGGGCTTGAACTATGGCTACACCTTC. Its translation is CASSPTGGLNYGYTF.

This sequence joins TRBV18 and TRBJ1-1, with 8 bases matching TRBD1. Trimming took 3 bases from V and 2 from J; bases not matched to a gene: 8. This CDR3 comprises 16 residues. Looked up from germline, CDR1 is KGHSH and CDR2 is LQKENI. The CDR3 here is CASSPRRGQGNTEAFF. For the CDR3, the DNA is TGTGCCAGCTCACCCAGGCGCGGACAGGGAAACACTGAAGCTTTCTTT.

V is TRBV10-3 and J is TRBJ1-2; 9 nucleotides align to TRBD1. J was trimmed by 0 bases and V by 2 bases; bases with no gene match: 1. The CDR3 contains 15 residues. Germline CDR1 reads ENHRY; CDR2 reads SYGVKD. This chain's CDR3 is CAISETGGPNYGYTF. The CDR3 coding sequence is TGTGCCATCAGTGAGACAGGGGGCCCTAACTATGGCTACACCTTC.